This section outlines one T cell receptor (beta chain) sequence together with its context. This specimen comes from a study of T cells in localized non-small cell lung cancer. Method: immunoSEQ multiplex PCR; TCRdb's copy keeps in-frame clones and lacks some. The sample contains 11,000 or so clones, 85% of which appear only once. CDR1 is LNHDA, CDR2 SQIVND, per germline (reference sequence). CDR3 length: 15 amino acids. The V segment lost 9 bases and the J segment 2 bases; nucleotides outside the gene matches: 12. The material was peripheral blood, obtained before any cancer treatment. The TCR comes from a male donor older than 55 with stage I lung adenocarcinoma. This chain links TRBV19 with TRBJ2-7; 8 bases agree with TRBD2. CDR3 in DNA: TGTGCCAGCTCCCGGGGGGGGTATGAGACCTACGAGCAGTACTTC. Its protein product is CASSRGGYETYEQYF.